The TCR beta chain under discussion was sequenced for a study of cytomegalovirus exposure and HLA in healthy donors. Points from the study as a whole: Three chains linked to CMV were shown in vitro to be specific for CMV antigens.

Primers included in the PCR were 60 Vbeta and 13 Jbeta primers. Using immunoSEQ multiplex PCR, the repertoire was profiled, and TCRdb retains in-frame clones only, with some absent. The data hold about 170,000 clones, with 73% observed a single time. This clone was counted a few times. Its target is unknown. The germline V and J ends were trimmed by 0 bases and 11 bases, with 14 bases remaining between them. From germline, CDR1 is LNHNV and CDR2 YYDKDF (reference sequence). CDR3 size: 14 residues. This clonotype was sampled from a woman in her late teens or twenties in good health and CMV-seropositive. The sequenced sample was PBMCs. The chain recombines TRBV15 with TRBJ1-5; D may be TRBD1 (5 bases). CDR3 nucleotide sequence: TGTGCCACCAGCAGAGATTTGGGGCATTGGGCCCAGCATTTT. Protein product: CATSRDLGHWAQHF.